What follows describes a single T cell receptor (beta chain). The record originates from a study of OX40 agonist ivuxolimab in advanced cancers. TCRdb's copy holds only in-frame clones and misses some; the assay was immunoSEQ multiplex PCR. The sample consists of around 76,000 clones, approximately 87% of them appearing once. Sequencing was performed on CD4+ or CD8+ T cells sorted from blood, taken in a trial of the OX40 agonist ivuxolimab. The receptor comes from an adult with an advanced solid tumor such as melanoma, head and neck, liver or kidney cancer.

The DNA of the CDR3 is TGCAGCGTTCCAGGACAGTACTCCTACAATGAGCAGTTCTTC. It specifies CSVPGQYSYNEQFF. This sequence joins TRBV29-1 and TRBJ2-1; D is perhaps TRBD1 (6 bases). Germline V CDR1 and CDR2: SQVTM, ANQGSEA. Trimming left V 5 bases short and J 0 bases short, with 11 bases between. The CDR3 has 14 residues.